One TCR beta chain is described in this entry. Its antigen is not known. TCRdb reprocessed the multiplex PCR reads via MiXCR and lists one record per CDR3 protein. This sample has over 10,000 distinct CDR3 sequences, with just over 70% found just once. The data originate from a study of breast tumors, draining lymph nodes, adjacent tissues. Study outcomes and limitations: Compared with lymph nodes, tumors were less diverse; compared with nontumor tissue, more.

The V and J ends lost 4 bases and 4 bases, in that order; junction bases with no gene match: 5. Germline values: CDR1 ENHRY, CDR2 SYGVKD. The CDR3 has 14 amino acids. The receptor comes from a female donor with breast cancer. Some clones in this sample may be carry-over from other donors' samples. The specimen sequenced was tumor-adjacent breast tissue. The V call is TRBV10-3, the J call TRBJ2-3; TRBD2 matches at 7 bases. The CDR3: CAISVGGRSDTQYF. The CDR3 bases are TGTGCCATCAGTGTGGGCGGGAGATCAGATACGCAGTATTTT.